In this sample, the clone carrying this T cell receptor beta chain turned up a few times. Using its own MiXCR run on the RT-PCR reads, TCRdb lists one record per CDR3 protein. Of about 160,000 distinct CDR3 sequences in the sample, more than 20% were seen once. This entry is derived from a study of patients and donors after allogeneic stem cell transplantation. Germline CDR1 is KGHDR and CDR2 is SFDVKD. The CDR3 is 14 residues long. The V and J ends lost 9 bases and 0 bases respectively, with 12 bases between them. The chain combines TRBV24-1 with TRBJ2-3; D tentatively fits TRBD1 or TRBD2 (5 bases each). Sample: blood, either unsorted or a sorted T cell fraction (not recorded which). This clonotype was obtained from a human donor who was either an allogeneic HSCT recipient or a stem cell or donor lymphocyte infusion donor (not recorded which). It is not recorded whose cells these are; they may come from a transplant donor. The CDR3 sequence is CATAGEGSTDTQYF. The CDR3 DNA sequence: TGTGCCACCGCCGGAGAGGGGAGCACAGATACGCAGTATTTT.